Sequencing of this TCR beta chain was carried out in a study of regulatory T cells in long-lasting Graves disease. Time point meaning: newly diagnosed GD, antithyroid drugs for less than 3 months. Isolated PBMC RNA provided the starting material for the TCR library. Construction of the TCR beta libraries employed iRepertoire HTBI primers in conjunction with Arm-PCR of CDR3 regions. TCRdb re-analysed the multiplex PCR reads in MiXCR, keeping a single row per CDR3 protein. This table holds approximately 210,000 distinct CDR3 sequences, around 20% found once. The CDR3 consists of 13 residues. V lost 4 bases, J lost 3 bases, and 8 bases lay in between. CDR1 is SGDLS, CDR2 YYNGEE, per germline. The sample holds a few counts of this clonotype.

The origin of this receptor is a female donor with Graves disease. The sequenced sample was peripheral blood mononuclear cells (PBMCs), obtained at new diagnosis, from a patient treated with antithyroid drugs. This chain uses TRBV9 with TRBJ2-1; D is unresolved. This chain's CDR3 is CASSPFDYNEQFF. Here the CDR3 DNA reads TGTGCCAGCAGCCCCTTCGACTACAATGAGCAGTTCTTC. Full variable domain (outside the CDR3, taken from reference TRBV9 and TRBJ2-1): DSGVTQTPKHLITATGQRVTLRCSPRSGDLSVYWYQQSLDQGLQFLIQYYNGEERAKGNILERFSAQQFPDLHSELNLSSLELGDSALYFCASSPFDYNEQFFGPGTRLTVL.